The 24 T cell receptor beta chains below all came from one sample that was sequenced in a study of cytomegalovirus exposure and HLA in healthy donors. Use of 60 Vbeta and 13 Jbeta primers characterized the PCR. Data came from immunoSEQ multiplex PCR; TCRdb stores just in-frame clones and leaves some out. The sample carries 100,000 to 150,000 clones, about four fifths recorded once. Sample: PBMCs. All receptors come from a woman aged 40-49 years in good health and CMV-seropositive.

There are a few counts of this clone. V and J are TRBV19 and TRBJ2-3; 11 bases are shared with TRBD2. This CDR3 is built from 16 residues. Germline CDR1 is LNHDA and CDR2 is SQIVND (reference sequence). The junction had 4 bases not matched to a gene; V was cut back by 5 bases and J by 0 bases. CDR3 loop: CASSGTSGLSTDTQYF. The CDR3 DNA follows: TGTGCCAGTAGTGGGACTAGCGGCCTTAGCACAGATACGCAGTATTTT.

The rearrangement uses TRBV6-5 and TRBJ1-2, with D maybe TRBD1 (5 bases). Germline values: CDR1 MNHEY, CDR2 SVGAGI. This CDR3 region has 15 residues. V was trimmed by 2 bases and J by 4 bases, leaving 14 bases between them. The CDR3 bases are TGTGCCAGCAGTTACGCGAGGGACTTCGGCTATGGCTACACCTTC. Protein sequence: CASSYARDFGYGYTF.

This chain links TRBV7-8 with TRBJ1-2, with D tentatively TRBD1 (6 bases). Looked up from germline, CDR1 is SGHVS and CDR2 is FQNEAQ. Trimming removed 5 bases at V and 0 bases at J, with 13 bases between. CDR3 length: 15 amino acids. CDR3 residues: CASSRIDRPNYGYTF. CDR3 DNA: TGTGCCAGCAGCCGGATTGACAGGCCTAACTATGGCTACACCTTC.

The chain is built from TRBV5-1 and TRBJ2-1, with 10 positions matching TRBD1. Germline CDR1 SGHRS, CDR2 YFSETQ. CDR3 length: 18 residues. V lost 3 bases and J lost 1; bases outside the gene matches: 10. The CDR3 loop reads CASSSDNTGQGSYNEQFF. CDR3 DNA sequence: TGCGCCAGCAGCTCAGACAACACGGGACAGGGGTCCTACAATGAGCAGTTCTTC.

V usage is TRBV25-1 and J usage is TRBJ2-1, with a tentative D call TRBD2 (6 bases). Germline V gene data show CDR1 as MGHDK and CDR2 as SYGVNS. The CDR3 loop spans 13 amino acids. V was trimmed by 4 bases and J by 8 bases, leaving 12 bases between them. CDR3 in amino acids: CASSGLVLDEQFF. Written as DNA, the CDR3 is TGTGCCAGCAGTGGACTAGTCCTCGATGAGCAGTTCTTC.

About this clone: Other nucleotide sequences from this sample produce the same CDR3. This sequence joins TRBV27 and TRBJ1-2, with 8 positions matching TRBD1. Germline lookup yields CDR1 MNHEY and CDR2 SMNVEV (reference sequence). The CDR3 is 14 residues long. V lost 2 bases, J lost 5 bases, and 4 bases stayed unmatched. CDR3 nucleotides: TGTGCCAGCAGTTTAGACAGGGGCAGGTATGGCTACACCTTC. Translated, it gives CASSLDRGRYGYTF.

DNA of the CDR3: TGTGCCAGCAGCCAAAACAGCGGGGGGACCTACAATGAGCAGTTCTTC. Residues: CASSQNSGGTYNEQFF. The chain has TRBV7-2 and TRBJ2-1; 9 positions match TRBD2. V was pared by 5 bases and J by 2 bases, with 7 bases of the junction left unmatched. The V gene's germline CDR1 is SGHTA and CDR2 FQGNSA. CDR3 size: 16 residues. The variable domain in full, with the rest retrieved from reference TRBV7-2 and TRBJ2-1, is GAGVSQSPSNKVTEKGKDVELRCDPISGHTALYWYRQSLGQGLEFLIYFQGNSAPDKSGLPSDRFSAERTGGSVSTLTIQRTQQEDSAVYLCASSQNSGGTYNEQFFGPGTRLTVL.

The rearrangement links TRBV27 to TRBJ2-3, with TRBD2 matching 7 bases. This CDR3 is 15 amino acids long. Germline loops: CDR1 MNHEY, CDR2 SMNVEV (reference sequence). V lost 10 bases and J lost 4; bases outside the gene matches: 14. CDR3 sequence reads: CATLVAAGVPDTQYF. The CDR3 DNA is TGTGCCACCCTTGTAGCCGCGGGAGTTCCAGATACGCAGTATTTT.

The chain carries TRBV25-1 and TRBJ1-4, with 10 bases matching TRBD1. Germline CDR1 MGHDK, CDR2 SYGVNS. This CDR3 is 15 amino acids long. With V trimmed by 4 bases and J by 3 bases, 2 bases remained unmatched. CDR3 bases: TGTGCCAGCAGTGGGACAGGGGGGCCTAATGAAAAACTGTTTTTT. It translates to CASSGTGGPNEKLFF.

This chain uses TRBV9 with TRBJ2-7, with TRBD2 matching 8 bases. Germline trimming cut 4 bases from V and 4 bases from J; bases unmatched to any gene: 7. The CDR3 consists of 14 residues. CDR1 and CDR2 (germline): SGDLS, YYNGEE. The CDR3 coding sequence is TGTGCCAGCAGCCCGGGACTAGAAACTTACGAGCAGTACTTC. This sequence encodes CASSPGLETYEQYF.

This clone is a singleton in its sample. The V gene is TRBV5-1, the J gene TRBJ2-1; 7 positions agree with TRBD2. The CDR3 sequence is 15 residues long. V shed 2 bases and J 0 bases; nucleotides not matched to a gene: 2. Per germline, CDR1 SGHRS and CDR2 YFSETQ. This CDR3 is CASSLGGSSYNEQFF. CDR3 coding DNA: TGCGCCAGCAGCTTAGGCGGGAGCTCCTACAATGAGCAGTTCTTC. Full variable domain (remainder filled in from reference TRBV5-1 and TRBJ2-1): KAGVTQTPRYLIKTRGQQVTLSCSPISGHRSVSWYQQTPGQGLQFLFEYFSETQRNKGNFPGRFSGRQFSNSRSEMNVSTLELGDSALYLCASSLGGSSYNEQFFGPGTRLTVL.

The gene calls are TRBV28 and TRBJ1-3; perhaps TRBD1 as D (6 bases). V was shortened by 3 bases and J by 2 bases, with 8 bases between the two germline ends. The CDR3 is made up of 14 amino acids. Germline CDR1 is MDHEN and CDR2 is SYDVKM. CDR3 in amino acids: CASSFGTPGNTIYF. The CDR3 DNA follows: TGTGCCAGCAGTTTTGGGACACCTGGAAACACCATATATTTT.

Concerning this clone itself: One junction end does not reproduce the germline sequence, and a read error may be involved. Other DNA sequences from this sample encode an identical CDR3 as well. V usage is TRBV9 and J usage is TRBJ2-2; D possibly corresponds to TRBD2 (5 bases). This CDR3 is 15 amino acids long. The germline CDR1 and CDR2 sequences are SGDLS and YYNGEE. The CDR3 bases are TGTGCCAGCAGCGTAGGTGGACTCAACACCGGGGAGCTGTTCTTT. Protein: CASSVGGLNTGELFF.

On this clone itself: Additional DNA sequences in this sample encode the identical CDR3. V usage is TRBV28 and J usage is TRBJ1-5; D gene uncertain. V was cut by 3 bases and J by 0 bases, with 6 bases left in between. Looked up from germline, CDR1 is MDHEN and CDR2 is SYDVKM. This CDR3 has 14 amino acids. CDR3 sequence (DNA): TGTGCCAGCAGTTTGCGGGTTAGCAATCAGCCCCAGCATTTT. Its translation: CASSLRVSNQPQHF.

This chain joins TRBV18 and TRBJ2-3, with TRBD1 as a possible D gene (6 bases). V was shortened by 3 bases and J by 6 bases, with 13 bases between the two germline ends. The CDR3 sequence is 14 residues long. The germline CDR1 and CDR2 sequences are KGHSH and LQKENI. CDR3 sequence: CASSPRTVTDTQYF. As DNA, the CDR3 is TGTGCCAGCTCACCTCGGACAGTAACTGATACGCAGTATTTT.

V is TRBV5-6 and J is TRBJ1-2; D perhaps matches TRBD1 (5 bases). Germline lookup yields CDR1 SGHDT and CDR2 YYEEEE. The CDR3 is 18 residues long. Deletions cut 4 bases from V and 3 bases from J, with 25 bases between. CDR3 in DNA: TGTGCCAGCAGCATAGCAGGGATAGGCCAAGCTCAGCACTATGGCTACACCTTC. Translating gives CASSIAGIGQAQHYGYTF.

The V gene is TRBV28, the J gene TRBJ2-1, with 13 bases lining up with TRBD2. This CDR3 has 15 residues. Trimming removed 6 bases from V and 9 bases from J; junction bases left unmatched: 8. Germline V gives CDR1 MDHEN, CDR2 SYDVKM. The CDR3 loop is CASSQLAGGRGEQFF. The DNA of the CDR3 is TGTGCCAGCAGCCAACTAGCGGGAGGGAGGGGTGAGCAGTTCTTC.

Note on this clone: A junction end diverges from the germline sequence, so it may reflect a read error. The chain has TRBV5-1 and TRBJ2-1, with 9 positions matching TRBD2. Germline V gene data show CDR1 as SGHRS and CDR2 as YFSETQ. The CDR3 contains 13 residues. This chain's CDR3 is CASSHGGGRALLF. The CDR3 region has the DNA TGCGCCAGCAGCCATGGTGGCGGGAGGGCCTTGCTCTTC.

This chain joins TRBV10-2 and TRBJ1-2; 7 bases align to TRBD1. CDR1 is WSHSY and CDR2 is SAAADI in the germline V gene. Trimming cost V 2 bases and J 4 bases; bases outside gene matches: 1. This CDR3 region has 13 residues. The CDR3, as DNA: TGCGCCAGCAGTGAGACAGGGGCCTATGGCTACACCTTC. It encodes CASSETGAYGYTF.

The V and J genes are TRBV5-1 and TRBJ2-1; possible D gene TRBD2, 8 bases. The CDR3 contains 17 residues. CDR1 and CDR2 (germline): SGHRS, YFSETQ. Trimming removed 4 bases at V and 4 bases at J, with 21 bases between. The CDR3 region is CASSRTGGTRSYNEQFF. For the CDR3, the DNA is TGCGCCAGCAGCCGGACAGGCGGGACTAGGTCATACAATGAGCAGTTCTTC. Based on the CDR3 plus reference TRBV5-1 and TRBJ2-1, the full variable domain is KAGVTQTPRYLIKTRGQQVTLSCSPISGHRSVSWYQQTPGQGLQFLFEYFSETQRNKGNFPGRFSGRQFSNSRSEMNVSTLELGDSALYLCASSRTGGTRSYNEQFFGPGTRLTVL.

The genes are TRBV7-9 and TRBJ1-1; a possible D gene is TRBD1 (5 bases). Trimming cost V 2 bases and J 7 bases, with 11 bases left between them. The CDR3 has 13 residues. Germline V gene sequence: CDR1 SEHNR, CDR2 FQNEAQ (reference sequence). The CDR3 nucleotides are TGTGCCAGCAGCTTAAAATCCGGGGGTGAAGCTTTCTTT. It translates to CASSLKSGGEAFF.

The chain couples TRBV2 to TRBJ2-2; 10 bases match TRBD2. The CDR3 spans 16 residues. J gave up 4 bases and V 4 bases, and 6 bases lay outside the gene matches. Germline V gene sequence: CDR1 SNHLY, CDR2 FYNNEI. CDR3 protein: CASSAGAGGGTGELFF. Written as DNA, the CDR3 is TGTGCCAGCAGTGCCGGAGCGGGAGGGGGCACCGGGGAGCTGTTTTTT.

V gene TRBV7-9 combines with J gene TRBJ2-2, with D unclear. Trimming removed 1 base from V and 6 bases from J, with 6 bases in between. Germline values: CDR1 SEHNR, CDR2 FQNEAQ (reference sequence). CDR3 length equals 13 residues. The CDR3 sequence: CASSLDGSGELFF. The CDR3, as DNA: TGTGCCAGCAGCTTAGACGGGTCCGGGGAGCTGTTTTTT.

The genes are TRBV28 and TRBJ2-7, with D possibly being TRBD2 (5 bases). In germline, CDR1 is MDHEN, CDR2 SYDVKM. This CDR3 comprises 15 residues. V lost 5 bases and J lost 0, with 14 bases in between. This CDR3 is CASSPLTRNSYEQYF. For the CDR3, the DNA is TGTGCCAGCAGTCCGCTCACTAGAAACTCCTACGAGCAGTACTTC.